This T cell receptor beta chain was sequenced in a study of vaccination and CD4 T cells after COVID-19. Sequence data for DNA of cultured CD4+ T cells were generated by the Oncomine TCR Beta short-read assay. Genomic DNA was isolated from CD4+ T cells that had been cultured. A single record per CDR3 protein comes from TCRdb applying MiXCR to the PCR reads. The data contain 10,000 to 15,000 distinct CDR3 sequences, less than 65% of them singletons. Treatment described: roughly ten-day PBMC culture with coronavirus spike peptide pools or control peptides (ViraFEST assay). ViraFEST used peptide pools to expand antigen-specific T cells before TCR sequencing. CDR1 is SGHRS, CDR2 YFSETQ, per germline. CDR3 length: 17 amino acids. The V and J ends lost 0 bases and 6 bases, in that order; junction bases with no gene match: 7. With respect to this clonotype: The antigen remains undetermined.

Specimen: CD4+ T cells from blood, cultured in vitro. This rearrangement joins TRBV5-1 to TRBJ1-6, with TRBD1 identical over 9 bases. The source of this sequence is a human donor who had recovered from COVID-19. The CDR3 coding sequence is TGCGCCAGCAGCTTGGAATGGCCGGGACAGGGTAATTCACCCCTCCACTTT. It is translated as CASSLEWPGQGNSPLHF.